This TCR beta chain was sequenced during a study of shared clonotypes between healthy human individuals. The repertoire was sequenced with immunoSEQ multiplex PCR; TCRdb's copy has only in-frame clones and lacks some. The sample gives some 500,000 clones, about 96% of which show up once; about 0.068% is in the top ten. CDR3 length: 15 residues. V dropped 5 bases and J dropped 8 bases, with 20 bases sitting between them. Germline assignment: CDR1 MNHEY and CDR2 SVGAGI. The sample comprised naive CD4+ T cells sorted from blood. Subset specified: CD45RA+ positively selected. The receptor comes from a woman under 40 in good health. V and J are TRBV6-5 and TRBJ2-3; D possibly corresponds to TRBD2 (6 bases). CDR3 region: CASSPPNGRLATQYF. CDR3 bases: TGTGCCAGCAGTCCCCCCAATGGGAGGTTGGCTACGCAGTATTTT.